The rows below give T cell receptor beta chains drawn from one sample of a study of blood T cell repertoires in COVID-19. TCRdb's copy holds only in-frame clones and misses some; the assay was immunoSEQ multiplex PCR. This table holds 85,000 to 95,000 clones, 70% to 90% found once. The sequenced material came from peripheral blood. The receptors derive from a human donor with acute or convalescent COVID-19. The donor label of this sample is uncertain. CDR3s include the opening cysteine and the closing phenylalanine or tryptophan. The order of the fields is CDR3 DNA, CDR3 protein, CDR3 length, J gene, clone size, V gene, D gene. A D gene is named only where the DNA matches it firmly. Size is omitted from some rows. Given values are once, few, many or a class for expanded clones.

CDR3 DNA: TGTGCCAGCAGCGTCCGGGGTCGTCCGGAGCTGTTTTTT
CDR3 protein: CASSVRGRPELFF
CDR3 length: 13
J gene: TRBJ2-2
clone size: NA
V gene: TRBV9
D gene: NA

CDR3 DNA: TGCGCCAGCAGCTTGGATGGTCAGGGGGCGTCTGGGGCCAACGTCCTGACTTTC
CDR3 protein: CASSLDGQGASGANVLTF
CDR3 length: 18
J gene: TRBJ2-6
clone size: NA
V gene: TRBV5-1
D gene: TRBD1

CDR3 DNA: TGTGCCAGCAGCCTGACAGGGGGCACTGAAGCTTTCTTT
CDR3 protein: CASSLTGGTEAFF
CDR3 length: 13
J gene: TRBJ1-1
clone size: NA
V gene: TRBV28
D gene: TRBD1

CDR3 DNA: TGTGCCAGCTCACCACGACATCTCGAGGCCAACGTCCTGACTTTC
CDR3 protein: CASSPRHLEANVLTF
CDR3 length: 15
J gene: TRBJ2-6
clone size: NA
V gene: TRBV18
D gene: NA

CDR3 DNA: TGTGCCAGCAGCTTAGCAGGGTCTGGAAACACCATATATTTT
CDR3 protein: CASSLAGSGNTIYF
CDR3 length: 14
J gene: TRBJ1-3
clone size: NA
V gene: TRBV11-2
D gene: NA

CDR3 DNA: TGTGCCAGCAGCCTTACAGGGGGCATTGGAAACACCATATATTTT
CDR3 protein: CASSLTGGIGNTIYF
CDR3 length: 15
J gene: TRBJ1-3
clone size: few
V gene: TRBV6-6
D gene: TRBD1

CDR3 DNA: TGTGCCAGCAGGCCGGGACAGGGGGTTCAGCCCCAGCATTTT
CDR3 protein: CASRPGQGVQPQHF
CDR3 length: 14
J gene: TRBJ1-5
clone size: NA
V gene: TRBV6-6
D gene: TRBD1

CDR3 DNA: TGTGCCAGTGGTAGACCGGGACAGTTTTCCTATGGCTACACCTTC
CDR3 protein: CASGRPGQFSYGYTF
CDR3 length: 15
J gene: TRBJ1-2
clone size: few
V gene: TRBV19
D gene: TRBD1

CDR3 DNA: TGTGCCAGCAGTATAGGGGGCAGGACTCAGCCCCAGCATTTT
CDR3 protein: CASSIGGRTQPQHF
CDR3 length: 14
J gene: TRBJ1-5
clone size: NA
V gene: TRBV6-2/TRBV6-3
D gene: TRBD1

CDR3 DNA: TGTGCCAGCAGCCCGACAGGCGCCGATGGCTACACCTTC
CDR3 protein: CASSPTGADGYTF
CDR3 length: 13
J gene: TRBJ1-2
clone size: NA
V gene: TRBV4-2
D gene: NA

CDR3 DNA: TGTGCCAGCAGCCCCGGGACTAGCATCTACAATGAGCAGTTCTTC
CDR3 protein: CASSPGTSIYNEQFF
CDR3 length: 15
J gene: TRBJ2-1
clone size: NA
V gene: TRBV3-1/TRBV3-2
D gene: TRBD2

CDR3 DNA: TGTGCCAGCAGCGCCTCGACAGGGGCAGAAGCTTTCTTT
CDR3 protein: CASSASTGAEAFF
CDR3 length: 13
J gene: TRBJ1-1
clone size: NA
V gene: TRBV11-3
D gene: TRBD1

CDR3 DNA: TGTGCCTGGAGGGGGCCGAGAGAGACCGGGGAGCTGTTTTTT
CDR3 protein: CAWRGPRETGELFF
CDR3 length: 14
J gene: TRBJ2-2
clone size: NA
V gene: TRBV30
D gene: NA

CDR3 DNA: TGTGCCAGCAGCTTGGCTTCAGTCTATGGCTACACCTTC
CDR3 protein: CASSLASVYGYTF
CDR3 length: 13
J gene: TRBJ1-2
clone size: NA
V gene: TRBV5-8
D gene: NA

CDR3 DNA: TGTGCCAGCAGTGAAATCGGGACAGGACTGGAGACCCAGTACTTC
CDR3 protein: CASSEIGTGLETQYF
CDR3 length: 15
J gene: TRBJ2-5
clone size: NA
V gene: TRBV25-1
D gene: TRBD1

CDR3 DNA: TGCGCCAGCAGCCAAGATGGAGGGGAGTCCTATAATTCACCCCTCCACTTT
CDR3 protein: CASSQDGGESYNSPLHF
CDR3 length: 17
J gene: TRBJ1-6
clone size: NA
V gene: TRBV4-1
D gene: NA

CDR3 DNA: TGTGCCAGTAGAGGCAGGGGGAACGAGCAGTACTTC
CDR3 protein: CASRGRGNEQYF
CDR3 length: 12
J gene: TRBJ2-7
clone size: NA
V gene: TRBV19
D gene: TRBD1

CDR3 DNA: TGTGCCAGCAGCTTAGGCGGGTCCTCTGGAAACACCATATATTTT
CDR3 protein: CASSLGGSSGNTIYF
CDR3 length: 15
J gene: TRBJ1-3
clone size: NA
V gene: TRBV7-8
D gene: NA

CDR3 DNA: TGTGCCAGCAGTAACACGTATGGCTACACCTTC
CDR3 protein: CASSNTYGYTF
CDR3 length: 11
J gene: TRBJ1-2
clone size: NA
V gene: TRBV12-3/TRBV12-4
D gene: NA

CDR3 DNA: TGTGCCAGCAGCCGACAGGGAGTTTGGGGCGAGCAGTACTTC
CDR3 protein: CASSRQGVWGEQYF
CDR3 length: 14
J gene: TRBJ2-7
clone size: once
V gene: TRBV3-1/TRBV3-2
D gene: TRBD1

CDR3 DNA: TGTGCCAGCAGTGCCCGACTAGCGGGGGGTTACAATGAGCAGTTCTTC
CDR3 protein: CASSARLAGGYNEQFF
CDR3 length: 16
J gene: TRBJ2-1
clone size: NA
V gene: TRBV25-1
D gene: TRBD2

CDR3 DNA: TGTGCCAGCGGGACAAATAATTCACCCCTCCACTTT
CDR3 protein: CASGTNNSPLHF
CDR3 length: 12
J gene: TRBJ1-6
clone size: NA
V gene: TRBV5-4
D gene: NA